Listed here are 15 T cell receptor beta chains from one sample, sequenced in a study of CD8 T cells in Susac syndrome. An input of roughly 0.5 to 1 ug of RNA was subjected to reverse transcription using random hexamers. TCRdb reprocessed the immunoSEQ multiplex PCR reads via MiXCR and lists one record per CDR3 protein. In the table there are 150,000 to 200,000 distinct CDR3 sequences, roughly 94% of which are singletons. Specimen: CD8+ T cells from PBMCs. The receptors were sampled from a human donor with Susac syndrome.

The V call is TRBV7-9, the J call TRBJ1-1, with a weak D call TRBD1 (6 bases). Deletions cut 7 bases from V and 0 bases from J, with 12 bases between. The CDR3 consists of 14 residues. Germline CDR1 is SEHNR and CDR2 is FQNEAQ (reference sequence). The CDR3 sequence: CASTPTGMNTEAFF. The CDR3 region has the DNA TGTGCCAGCACCCCGACAGGTATGAACACTGAAGCTTTCTTT.

V usage is TRBV28 and J usage is TRBJ2-4; TRBD1 matches at 10 bases. CDR3 length: 15 residues. Germline V CDR1 and CDR2: MDHEN, SYDVKM. Trimming cost V 6 bases and J 3 bases; bases outside gene matches: 5. In DNA form, the CDR3 reads TGTGCCAGCAGGCCGACAGGGGGCATCAAAAACATTCAGTACTTC. Its protein product is CASRPTGGIKNIQYF.

The chain couples TRBV27 to TRBJ1-1; D uncertain. The germline V and J ends were trimmed by 3 bases and 2 bases, with 13 bases remaining between them. Germline lookup yields CDR1 MNHEY and CDR2 SMNVEV (reference sequence). The CDR3 spans 15 residues. The CDR3 spells CASSFNEDFNTEAFF. The CDR3 bases are TGTGCCAGCAGTTTCAACGAAGACTTCAACACTGAAGCTTTCTTT.

The chain couples TRBV9 to TRBJ2-1; D may be TRBD2 (5 bases). The CDR3 consists of 16 residues. Germline V lookup: CDR1 SGDLS, CDR2 YYNGEE. V was pared by 0 bases and J by 5 bases, with 15 bases between. The CDR3 is CASSVASLIGHNEQFF. CDR3 sequence (DNA): TGTGCCAGCAGCGTAGCTAGCCTAATTGGGCACAATGAGCAGTTCTTC.

The rearrangement uses TRBV28 and TRBJ2-1; D is unclear. CDR3 length equals 13 residues. The V end lost 5 bases, the J end lost 9 bases, and 14 bases lay between the germline ends. CDR1 and CDR2 (germline): MDHEN, SYDVKM. Here the CDR3 reads CASSDRLDPEQFF. As DNA, the CDR3 is TGTGCCAGCAGTGATCGCCTGGACCCTGAGCAGTTCTTC. Full variable domain (outside the CDR3, taken from reference TRBV28 and TRBJ2-1): DVKVTQSSRYLVKRTGEKVFLECVQDMDHENMFWYRQDPGLGLRLIYFSYDVKMKEKGDIPEGYSVSREKKERFSLILESASTNQTSMYLCASSDRLDPEQFFGPGTRLTVL.

The DNA for the CDR3 is TGTGCCAGCAGCTTTCGGACGGTTTCGGCGGGAGATACGCAGTATTTT. It yields the protein CASSFRTVSAGDTQYF. The gene calls are TRBV5-4 and TRBJ2-3; the D gene is possibly TRBD2 (5 bases). From germline, CDR1 is SGHNT and CDR2 YYREEE (reference sequence). Trimming pared 2 bases from V and 5 bases from J, leaving 18 bases between. The CDR3 is 16 amino acids.

V and J are TRBV4-1 and TRBJ1-2; maybe TRBD1 (6 bases). The CDR3 spans 15 residues. Trimming removed 1 base from V and 8 bases from J, with 17 bases in between. Germline assignment: CDR1 MGHRA and CDR2 YSYEKL. In DNA form, the CDR3 reads TGCGCCAGCAGCCAAGGAGGGGGGTTTGACGCGGGCTACACCTTC. This codes for CASSQGGGFDAGYTF.

The chain carries TRBV11-2 and TRBJ2-3; D unresolved. CDR1 SGHAT and CDR2 FQNNGV come from the germline V gene. V lost 0 bases and J 6 bases, leaving 7 bases between the germline ends. The CDR3 runs to 13 residues. In nucleotides, the CDR3 is TGTGCCAGCAGCTTAGACAGAAGGGATACGCAGTATTTT. As protein: CASSLDRRDTQYF.

This clonotype was counted once. This rearrangement joins TRBV7-2 to TRBJ1-2; TRBD1 matches 8 bases. The V segment lost 5 bases and the J segment 8 bases; nucleotides outside the gene matches: 13. The CDR3 consists of 15 residues. Germline lookup yields CDR1 SGHTA and CDR2 FQGNSA. The CDR3 DNA is TGTGCCAGCAGCACCTGGACAGGGCCCTTGGGCGGCTACACCTTC. Translating it yields CASSTWTGPLGGYTF.

This clonotype was counted a single time. The gene calls are TRBV20-1 and TRBJ1-4, with D possibly matching TRBD1 (5 bases). The CDR3 length is 11 residues. Germline CDR1 reads DFQATT; CDR2 reads SNEGSKA (reference sequence). Trimming took off 3 bases at V and 6 bases at J, with 5 bases between the two ends. The DNA for the CDR3 is TGCAGTGCTAGGACAGATGAAAAACTGTTTTTT. Its protein product is CSARTDEKLFF.

The rearrangement links TRBV13 to TRBJ1-1; no firm D call. The CDR3 length is 17 residues. The ends were cut back, 4 bases at V and 1 base at J, with 19 bases in the middle. Germline V gene sequence: CDR1 PRHDT, CDR2 FYEKMQ (reference sequence). CDR3 coding DNA: TGTGCCAGCAGCTCAACCGAGTTGAGGGAGGGGAACACTGAAGCTTTCTTT. Its translation: CASSSTELREGNTEAFF.

This clonotype was seen a few times. The gene calls are TRBV24-1 and TRBJ1-5; a possible D gene is TRBD1 (6 bases). This CDR3 contains 14 residues. Trimming removed 2 bases at V and 7 bases at J, with 11 bases between. Germline assignment: CDR1 KGHDR and CDR2 SFDVKD. The CDR3 DNA sequence: TGTGCCACCAGTGATTCAGGGGTCCGACAGCCCCAGCATTTT. This encodes CATSDSGVRQPQHF.

The rearrangement uses TRBV30 and TRBJ2-3; 9 nucleotides agree with TRBD2. J was trimmed by 2 bases and V by 2 bases; bases with no gene match: 2. The CDR3 runs 14 residues. Germline V gene sequence: CDR1 GTSNPN, CDR2 SVGIG (reference sequence). The CDR3 nucleotides read TGTGCCTGGAGTCTAGCGGGGCCCACAGATACGCAGTATTTT. This translates into CAWSLAGPTDTQYF.

The chain combines TRBV3-1 with TRBJ1-1; no clear D gene. The germline gives CDR1 LGHDT, CDR2 YNNKEL (reference sequence). Trimming took 0 bases from V and 5 from J, leaving 10 bases between them. CDR3 size: 14 residues. CDR3 sequence reads: CASSQDGVGTEAFF. The CDR3 DNA follows: TGTGCCAGCAGCCAAGACGGGGTAGGGACTGAAGCTTTCTTT.

This clonotype was observed a few times. CDR3 in amino acids: CASSVAGYNEQFF. The CDR3 DNA follows: TGTGCCAGCAGTGTAGCAGGCTACAATGAGCAGTTCTTC. The V call is TRBV6-1, the J call TRBJ2-1; D remains unclear. The V end was cut by 4 bases, the J end by 3 bases, with 7 bases between. The germline V gene encodes CDR1 MNHNS and CDR2 SASEGT. CDR3 length equals 13 residues.